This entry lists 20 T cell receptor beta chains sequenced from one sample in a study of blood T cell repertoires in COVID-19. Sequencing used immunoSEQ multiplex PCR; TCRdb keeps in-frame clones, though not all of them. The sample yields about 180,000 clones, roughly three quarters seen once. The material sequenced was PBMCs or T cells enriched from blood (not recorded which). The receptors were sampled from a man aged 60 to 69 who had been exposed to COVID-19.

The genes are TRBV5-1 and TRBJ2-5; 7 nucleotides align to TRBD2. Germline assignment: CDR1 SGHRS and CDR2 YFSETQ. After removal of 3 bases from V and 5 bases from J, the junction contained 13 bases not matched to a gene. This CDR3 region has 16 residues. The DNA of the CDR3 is TGCGCCAGCAGCTATCAAAGGGCGGGAGCGGGCGAGACCCAGTACTTC. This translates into CASSYQRAGAGETQYF.

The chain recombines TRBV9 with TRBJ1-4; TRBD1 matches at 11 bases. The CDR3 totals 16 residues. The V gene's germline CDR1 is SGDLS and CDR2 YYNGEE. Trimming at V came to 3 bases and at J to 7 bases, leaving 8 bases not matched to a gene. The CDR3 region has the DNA TGTGCCAGCAGCGCGTCACTGGGACAGGGGGGTGAAAAACTGTTTTTT. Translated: CASSASLGQGGEKLFF.

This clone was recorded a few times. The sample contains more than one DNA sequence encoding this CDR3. The CDR3 loop reads CASSVGGGNSPLHF. Here the CDR3 DNA reads TGTGCCAGCAGCGTAGGAGGGGGAAATTCACCCCTCCACTTT. The chain is built from TRBV9 and TRBJ1-6; weak D call: TRBD1 (6 bases). The CDR3 covers 14 residues. The germline V gene encodes CDR1 SGDLS and CDR2 YYNGEE. Trimming stripped 0 bases from V and 7 bases from J, with 8 bases between.

CDR3 residues: CASSPLAGGHYEQYF. CDR3 DNA sequence: TGTGCCAGCTCACCGTTGGCGGGAGGGCATTACGAGCAGTACTTC. The chain combines TRBV18 with TRBJ2-7, with 9 bases identical to TRBD2. The length of the CDR3 is 15 residues. Germline CDR1 KGHSH, CDR2 LQKENI. With 3 bases clipped from V and 4 bases from J, the junction kept 7 bases outside the gene matches.

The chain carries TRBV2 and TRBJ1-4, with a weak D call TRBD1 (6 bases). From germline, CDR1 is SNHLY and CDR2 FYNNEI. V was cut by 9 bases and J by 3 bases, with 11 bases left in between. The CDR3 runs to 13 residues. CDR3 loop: CASNREANEKLFF. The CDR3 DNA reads TGTGCCAGTAACAGGGAAGCTAATGAAAAACTGTTTTTT.

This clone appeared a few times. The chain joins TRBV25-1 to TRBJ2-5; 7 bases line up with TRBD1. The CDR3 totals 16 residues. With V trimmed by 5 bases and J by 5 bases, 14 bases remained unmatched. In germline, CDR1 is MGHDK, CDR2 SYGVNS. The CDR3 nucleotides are TGTGCCAGCAGTCCCATAGGGCAGGGGGACCGGGAGACCCAGTACTTC. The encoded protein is CASSPIGQGDRETQYF.

CDR3 loop: CASSLTSGNTIYF. Written as DNA, the CDR3 is TGTGCCAGCAGCCTCACATCTGGAAACACCATATATTTT. The V call is TRBV7-8, the J call TRBJ1-3, with D uncertain. Germline-derived CDR1 and CDR2 are SGHVS and FQNEAQ. The CDR3 runs 13 residues. V lost 5 bases to trimming and J lost 1 base, with 6 bases between them.

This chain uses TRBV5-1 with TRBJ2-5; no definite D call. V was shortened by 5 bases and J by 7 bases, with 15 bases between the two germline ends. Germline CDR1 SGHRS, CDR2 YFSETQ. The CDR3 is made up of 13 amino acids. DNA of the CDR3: TGCGCCAGCAGTGTGACTGGTTCTAGGACCCAGTACTTC. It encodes CASSVTGSRTQYF.

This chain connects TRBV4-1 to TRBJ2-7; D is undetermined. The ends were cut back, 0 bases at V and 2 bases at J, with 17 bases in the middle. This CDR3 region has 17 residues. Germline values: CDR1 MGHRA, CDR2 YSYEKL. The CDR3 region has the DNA TGCGCCAGCAGCCAAGATATTACGGAGATTTACCCCTACGAGCAGTACTTC. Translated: CASSQDITEIYPYEQYF.

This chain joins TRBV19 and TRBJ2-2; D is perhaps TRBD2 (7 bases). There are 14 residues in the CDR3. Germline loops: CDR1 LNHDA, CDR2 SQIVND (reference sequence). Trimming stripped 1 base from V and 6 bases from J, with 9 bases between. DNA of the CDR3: TGTGCCAGTAGTATAGGGGGGGGCGCCGGGGAGCTGTTTTTT. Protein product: CASSIGGGAGELFF.

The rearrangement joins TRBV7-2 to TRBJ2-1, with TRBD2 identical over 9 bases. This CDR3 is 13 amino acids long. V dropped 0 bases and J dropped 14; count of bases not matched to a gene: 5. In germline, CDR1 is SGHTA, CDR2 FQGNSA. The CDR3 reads CASSLAQLAGKFF. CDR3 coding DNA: TGTGCCAGCAGCTTAGCCCAACTAGCGGGTAAGTTCTTC.

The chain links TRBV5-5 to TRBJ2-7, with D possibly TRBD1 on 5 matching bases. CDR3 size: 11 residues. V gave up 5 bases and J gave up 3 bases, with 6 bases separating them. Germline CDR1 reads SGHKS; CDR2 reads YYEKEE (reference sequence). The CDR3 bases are TGTGCCAGCAGTAGGGGCTACGAGCAGTACTTC. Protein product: CASSRGYEQYF.

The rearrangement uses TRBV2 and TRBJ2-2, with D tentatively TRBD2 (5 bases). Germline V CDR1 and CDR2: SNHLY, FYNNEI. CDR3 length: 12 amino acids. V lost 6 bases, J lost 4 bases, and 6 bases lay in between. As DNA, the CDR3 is TGTGCCAGCAGCGAGGGCACCGGGGAGCTGTTTTTT. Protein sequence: CASSEGTGELFF.

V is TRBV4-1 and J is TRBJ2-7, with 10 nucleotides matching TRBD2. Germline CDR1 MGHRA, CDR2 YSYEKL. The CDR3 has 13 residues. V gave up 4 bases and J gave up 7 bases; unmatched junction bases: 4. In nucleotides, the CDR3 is TGCGCCAGCAGCCTCGGGACTAGCGATGAGCAGTACTTC. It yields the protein CASSLGTSDEQYF.

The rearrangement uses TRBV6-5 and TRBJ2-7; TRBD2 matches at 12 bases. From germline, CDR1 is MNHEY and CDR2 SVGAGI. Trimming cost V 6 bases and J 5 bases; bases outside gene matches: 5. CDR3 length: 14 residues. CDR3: CASSMTSGRNEQYF. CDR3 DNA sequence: TGTGCCAGCAGCATGACTAGCGGGAGAAACGAGCAGTACTTC.

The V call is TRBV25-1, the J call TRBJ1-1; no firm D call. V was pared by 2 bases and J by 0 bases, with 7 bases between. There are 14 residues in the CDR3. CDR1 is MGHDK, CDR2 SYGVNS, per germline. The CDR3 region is CASSEARLNTEAFF. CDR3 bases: TGTGCCAGCAGTGAAGCCAGGTTGAACACTGAAGCTTTCTTT.

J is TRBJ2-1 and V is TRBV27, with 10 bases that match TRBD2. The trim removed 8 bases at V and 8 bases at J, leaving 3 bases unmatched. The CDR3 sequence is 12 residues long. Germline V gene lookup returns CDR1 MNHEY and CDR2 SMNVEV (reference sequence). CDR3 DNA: TGTGCCAGCCAACTAGCGGGATATGAGCAGTTCTTC. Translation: CASQLAGYEQFF.

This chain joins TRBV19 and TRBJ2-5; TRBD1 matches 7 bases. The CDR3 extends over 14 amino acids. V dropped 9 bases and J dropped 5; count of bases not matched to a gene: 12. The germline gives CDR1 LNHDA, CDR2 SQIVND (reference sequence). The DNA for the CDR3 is TGTGCCAGCAAAACACAGGGGAGCGTGGAGACCCAGTACTTC. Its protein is CASKTQGSVETQYF.

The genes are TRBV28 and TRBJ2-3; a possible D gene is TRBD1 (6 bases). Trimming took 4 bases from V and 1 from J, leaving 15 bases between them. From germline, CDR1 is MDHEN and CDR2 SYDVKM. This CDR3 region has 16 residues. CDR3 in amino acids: CASSSITGPRTDTQYF. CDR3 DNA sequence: TGTGCCAGCAGTTCGATTACAGGGCCTCGCACAGATACGCAGTATTTT.

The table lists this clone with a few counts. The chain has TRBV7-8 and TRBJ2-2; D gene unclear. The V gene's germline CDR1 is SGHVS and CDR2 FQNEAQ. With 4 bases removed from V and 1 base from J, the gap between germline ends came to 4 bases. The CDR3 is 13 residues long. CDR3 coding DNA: TGTGCCAGCAGCTACTTGAACACCGGGGAGCTGTTTTTT. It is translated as CASSYLNTGELFF.